This T cell receptor (beta chain) was recorded in a study of blood T cells in healthy people across ages. Study-wide results and caveats: In older individuals, TCR beta diversity per million T cells was lower, falling roughly linearly with age.

CDR1 LGHNA and CDR2 YSLEER come from the germline V gene. Trimming removed 0 bases from V and 1 base from J; junction bases left unmatched: 2. This CDR3 has 16 amino acids. Alongside a J-beta primer mix, a sample-barcoded 5' primer served in a second PCR lasting 7 to 11 cycles. TCRdb analysed the 5' RACE reads with MiXCR anew, one entry per CDR3 protein. Of approximately 850,000 distinct CDR3 sequences listed, nearly 60% are singletons. For this clonotype: The antigen remains undetermined.

The source of this sequence is a man aged 25 to 45 in good health. Sequencing input: blood. The rearrangement links TRBV4-3 to TRBJ2-2; 7 nucleotides align to TRBD2. Written as DNA, the CDR3 is TGCGCCAGCAGCCAAGAGCCGGGAGGGAACACCGGGGAGCTGTTTTTT. It yields the protein CASSQEPGGNTGELFF.